Presented here are 7 T cell receptor beta chains from one specimen sequenced in a study of cytomegalovirus exposure and HLA in healthy donors. The data were produced by immunoSEQ multiplex PCR, yet TCRdb's version contains in-frame clones alone and is incomplete. Here the sample spans 100,000 to 150,000 clones, 89% being singletons. Sequencing input: PBMCs. These receptors were collected from a woman younger than 35 in good health and CMV-seronegative.

The V gene is TRBV2, the J gene TRBJ2-3; 7 bases match TRBD1. Germline CDR1 and CDR2: SNHLY and FYNNEI. The CDR3 loop spans 14 amino acids. Trimming removed 6 bases from V and 0 bases from J; junction bases left unmatched: 3. CDR3 residues: CASSLQGSTDTQYF. In nucleotides, the CDR3 is TGTGCCAGCAGCCTACAGGGGAGCACAGATACGCAGTATTTT.

This chain links TRBV12-5 with TRBJ2-3; TRBD2 might be the D (5 bases). V gave up 8 bases and J gave up 14 bases, with 20 bases separating them. Germline V lookup: CDR1 LGHNT, CDR2 FRNRAP. The CDR3 extends over 12 amino acids. CDR3 amino acids: CASKGHSASGYF. For the CDR3, the DNA is TGTGCTAGTAAGGGTCACTCAGCCAGCGGGTATTTT.

This clone has only a few counts. This chain connects TRBV21-1 to TRBJ2-7; the table's D gene call, TRBD2, was not cross checked with the DNA. TRBV21-1 is assigned pseudogene status. The CDR3 is made up of 17 amino acids. CDR3 in DNA: TGTGCCAGCACCCCCCTTCGGACTAGCGGGAGGGCCTACGAGCAGTACTTC. Translating it yields CASTPLRTSGRAYEQYF.

V gene TRBV5-3 combines with J gene TRBJ2-1; 9 bases align to TRBD2. TRBV5-3 belongs to the ORF category, with a function that is uncertain. CDR3 length: 22 amino acids. V trimming: 3 bases; J trimming: 3 bases; junction bases outside the gene matches: 25. CDR3 in amino acids: CARSYYCNRAGGPREDYNEQFF. The CDR3 nucleotides are TGTGCCAGAAGCTATTACTGTAACAGGGCGGGAGGGCCCCGAGAGGACTACAATGAGCAGTTCTTC.

This chain uses TRBV5-1 with TRBJ1-4, with TRBD1 matching 8 bases. V trimming: 0 bases; J trimming: 8 bases; junction bases outside the gene matches: 6. The CDR3 runs 15 residues. CDR1 is SGHRS, CDR2 YFSETQ, per germline. CDR3 protein: CASSLGTGGREKLFF. CDR3 in DNA: TGCGCCAGCAGCTTGGGAACAGGGGGGCGAGAAAAACTGTTTTTT. The full variable domain, its missing parts supplied by reference TRBV5-1 and TRBJ1-4, is KAGVTQTPRYLIKTRGQQVTLSCSPISGHRSVSWYQQTPGQGLQFLFEYFSETQRNKGNFPGRFSGRQFSNSRSEMNVSTLELGDSALYLCASSLGTGGREKLFFGSGTQLSVL.

CDR3 protein: CATEPAGGYTF. For the CDR3, the DNA is TGTGCCACAGAACCGGCAGGCGGCTACACCTTC. V gene TRBV28 combines with J gene TRBJ1-2; D not resolved. Trimming took 10 bases from V and 8 from J, leaving 14 bases between them. The CDR3 spans 11 residues. Germline CDR1 MDHEN, CDR2 SYDVKM.

The chain is built from TRBV27 and TRBJ2-3, with a tentative D call TRBD2 (6 bases). The CDR3 consists of 15 residues. Trimming removed 3 bases from V and 1 base from J, with 11 bases in between. Germline CDR1 reads MNHEY; CDR2 reads SMNVEV (reference sequence). The CDR3: CASSFAGSGTDTQYF. The CDR3, as DNA: TGTGCCAGCAGTTTTGCCGGGAGTGGCACAGATACGCAGTATTTT.